A single sample is the source of the 18 T cell receptor beta chains below, sequenced in a study of early T cells in non-severe SARS-CoV-2 infection. Using its own MiXCR run on the 5' RACE reads, TCRdb lists one record per CDR3 protein. Of around 76,000 distinct CDR3 sequences listed, about 12% were seen once; the top ten hold around 4.3%. The source material was whole blood. The source is an adult who was a healthcare worker with PCR-confirmed SARS-CoV-2 infection or an uninfected control (not recorded which).

This clonotype was observed many times. The J gene is TRBJ2-7, the V gene TRBV12-3 or TRBV12-4, with D possibly being TRBD2 (5 bases). The ends were cut back, 6 bases at V and 2 bases at J, with 11 bases in the middle. The CDR3 runs to 13 residues. CDR3 amino acids: CASSSSSPYEQYF. The CDR3 nucleotides are TGTGCCAGCAGCTCTTCTAGCCCCTACGAGCAGTACTTC.

This clonotype was picked up a small number of times. The chain joins TRBV7-6 to TRBJ1-1; D ambiguous. The CDR3 runs 13 residues. With 6 bases removed from V and 1 base from J, the gap between germline ends came to 9 bases. Germline loops: CDR1 SGHVS, CDR2 FNYEAQ. The CDR3 sequence: CASSQLRNTEAFF. In DNA, the CDR3 is TGTGCCAGCAGTCAACTCCGGAACACTGAAGCTTTCTTT.

This clonotype turned up a few times. This sequence joins TRBV7-3 and TRBJ2-3, with TRBD2 matching 11 bases. This CDR3 is 16 amino acids long. V lost 4 bases to trimming and J lost 10 bases; unmatched junction nucleotides: 13. Germline V gene sequence: CDR1 SGHTA, CDR2 FQGTGA. The CDR3 here is CASSSTSGRDMGAQYF. The CDR3 DNA sequence: TGTGCCAGCAGCTCAACTAGCGGGAGAGATATGGGGGCGCAGTATTTT.

This clonotype was picked up one time. The chain uses TRBV18 and TRBJ2-7; 10 bases are a match to TRBD2. Germline V CDR1 and CDR2: KGHSH, LQKENI. Trimming took 3 bases from V and 2 from J; bases not matched to a gene: 4. The CDR3 sequence is 15 residues long. CDR3 amino acids: CASSPSGRAPYEQYF. CDR3 in DNA: TGTGCCAGCTCACCGAGCGGGAGGGCTCCCTACGAGCAGTACTTC. Variable domain in full (rest from reference TRBV18 and TRBJ2-7): NAGVMQNPRHLVRRRGQEARLRCSPMKGHSHVYWYRQLPEEGLKFMVYLQKENIIDESGMPKERFSAEFPKEGPSILRIQQVVRGDSAAYFCASSPSGRAPYEQYFGPGTRLTVT.

The V call is TRBV5-1, the J call TRBJ2-1, with D perhaps assigned TRBD1 or TRBD2 (6 bases each). The CDR3 consists of 13 residues. Germline-derived CDR1 and CDR2 are SGHRS and YFSETQ. V was pared by 1 base and J by 15 bases, with 17 bases between. This CDR3 is CASSLLLGTGAFF. CDR3 coding DNA: TGCGCCAGCAGCTTGTTGCTGGGGACGGGGGCGTTCTTC.

This chain links TRBV7-8 with TRBJ1-3, with D possibly matching TRBD1 (5 bases). Germline V CDR1 and CDR2: SGHVS, FQNEAQ. This CDR3 spans 15 amino acids. V gave up 0 bases and J gave up 0 bases, with 6 bases separating them. CDR3 sequence: CASSLARGSGNTIYF. The CDR3, as DNA: TGTGCCAGCAGCTTAGCGAGGGGCTCTGGAAACACCATATATTTT.

Here the CDR3 DNA reads TGTGCCAGCAGCTTAAGGGGCACAGGGGAAACACAGCATTTT. This gives the protein CASSLRGTGETQHF. The chain joins TRBV13 to TRBJ1-5; TRBD1 matches 7 bases. Trimming removed 2 bases from V and 13 bases from J; junction bases left unmatched: 11. Germline V gene data show CDR1 as PRHDT and CDR2 as FYEKMQ (reference sequence). This CDR3 is 14 amino acids long. The full variable domain, its missing parts supplied by reference TRBV13 and TRBJ1-5, is AAGVIQSPRHLIKEKRETATLKCYPIPRHDTVYWYQQGPGQDPQFLISFYEKMQSDKGSIPDRFSAQQFSDYHSELNMSSLELGDSALYFCASSLRGTGETQHFGDGTRLSIL.

This clonotype was detected ten times or more. V usage is TRBV4-1 and J usage is TRBJ2-5, with 11 bases identical to TRBD2. The CDR3 consists of 16 residues. CDR1 MGHRA and CDR2 YSYEKL come from the germline V gene. V dropped 1 base and J dropped 4; count of bases not matched to a gene: 5. The CDR3 sequence is CASSQGSGTSGETQYF. CDR3 DNA sequence: TGCGCCAGCAGCCAAGGAAGTGGGACTAGCGGAGAGACCCAGTACTTC.

The CDR3 coding sequence is TGCAGCGTTAGACAGGGGACCTACGAGCAGTACTTC. Translation: CSVRQGTYEQYF. The chain recombines TRBV29-1 with TRBJ2-7; 8 positions match TRBD1. This CDR3 has 12 residues. Germline V gene lookup returns CDR1 SQVTM and CDR2 ANQGSEA. Trimming cost V 5 bases and J 2 bases; bases outside gene matches: 2.

This clonotype showed up just a few times. V gene TRBV5-1 combines with J gene TRBJ1-1; 7 bases are shared with TRBD1. J lost 0 bases, V lost 4 bases, and 6 bases had no gene match. CDR1 and CDR2 from the germline V gene are SGHRS and YFSETQ. This CDR3 contains 15 residues. CDR3 nucleotides: TGCGCCAGCAGCACACCAACAGGGGTGAACACTGAAGCTTTCTTT. Translating gives CASSTPTGVNTEAFF.

This clonotype occurred many times. The genes are TRBV15 and TRBJ1-1; D ambiguous. Germline CDR1 reads LNHNV; CDR2 reads YYDKDF (reference sequence). The ends were cut back, 2 bases at V and 9 bases at J, with 10 bases in the middle. The length of the CDR3 is 12 residues. The CDR3 reads CATSRPRAQAFF. For the CDR3, the DNA is TGTGCCACCAGCAGACCCCGGGCCCAAGCTTTCTTT.

The chain employs TRBV28 and TRBJ2-1; 11 nucleotides align to TRBD2. The V gene's germline CDR1 is MDHEN and CDR2 SYDVKM. V shed 3 bases, J shed 5 bases, and the junction held 3 bases outside the gene matches. The CDR3 runs 15 residues. CDR3 bases: TGTGCCAGCAGTTTGACTAGCGGGATTAACAATGAGCAGTTCTTC. It codes for CASSLTSGINNEQFF.

This clonotype has at least ten counts. The chain employs TRBV7-2 and TRBJ2-6; 9 bases match TRBD1. The CDR3 runs to 21 residues. The J segment lost 0 bases and the V segment lost 0 bases, leaving 12 bases of the junction unmatched. Germline lookup yields CDR1 SGHTA and CDR2 FQGNSA. This chain's CDR3 is CASSLALKQGATLSGANVLTF. The CDR3 coding sequence is TGTGCCAGCAGCTTAGCGCTCAAACAGGGGGCGACCCTCTCTGGGGCCAACGTCCTGACTTTC.

This clonotype showed up many times. V usage is TRBV7-3 and J usage is TRBJ1-1; D is unresolved. CDR1 SGHTA and CDR2 FQGTGA come from the germline V gene. The CDR3 has 14 residues. Trimming pared 5 bases from V and 3 bases from J, leaving 13 bases between. This CDR3 is CASSPSSRDTEAFF. In nucleotides, the CDR3 is TGTGCCAGCAGCCCGTCGTCAAGGGACACTGAAGCTTTCTTT.

The V gene is TRBV29-1, the J gene TRBJ2-7; TRBD1 matches 9 bases. V shed 6 bases, J shed 2 bases, and the junction held 8 bases outside the gene matches. Germline values: CDR1 SQVTM, CDR2 ANQGSEA. The CDR3 has 14 residues. CDR3 sequence reads: CSVVGQGITYEQYF. Written as DNA, the CDR3 is TGCAGCGTCGTGGGACAGGGCATAACCTACGAGCAGTACTTC.

This clonotype showed up just a few times. The chain carries TRBV19 and TRBJ2-1, with TRBD1 matching over 7 bases. V was clipped by 9 bases and J by 0 bases; unmatched bases: 8. CDR3 size: 15 residues. CDR1 is LNHDA, CDR2 SQIVND, per germline (reference sequence). CDR3 DNA: TGTGCCAGCCGGACAGGCCTTCGCTCCTACAATGAGCAGTTCTTC. Residues: CASRTGLRSYNEQFF.

This clonotype was seen a few times. The gene calls are TRBV12-3 or TRBV12-4 and TRBJ1-1; a weak D match, TRBD1 (6 bases). The CDR3 contains 13 residues. The V end was cut by 8 bases, the J end by 4 bases, with 14 bases between. The CDR3 loop is CASFLQGSTEAFF. The CDR3, as DNA: TGTGCCAGCTTCCTACAGGGAAGCACTGAAGCTTTCTTT.

This clonotype has a handful of counts. The rearrangement links TRBV7-9 to TRBJ1-6; D gene ambiguous. The CDR3 runs 12 residues. CDR1 and CDR2 from the germline V gene are SEHNR and FQNEAQ (reference sequence). Trimming stripped 0 bases from V and 13 bases from J, with 7 bases between. The CDR3 nucleotides are TGTGCCAGCAGCTTAGCCCGGGTCCCCCTCCACTTT. Translating gives CASSLARVPLHF.